The clone carrying this T cell receptor beta chain came up once. The source of the sample is a study of Tregs in tolerant kidney transplant recipients. Sequencing used immunoSEQ multiplex PCR; TCRdb keeps in-frame clones, though not all of them. The sample records 50,000 to 85,000 clones, approximately 92% being singletons. The V gene end was trimmed by 0 bases and the J gene end by 6 bases; junction bases not matched to a gene: 5. CDR1 is LGHNA and CDR2 is YNFKEQ in the germline V gene. The CDR3 extends over 16 amino acids. The chain has TRBV4-2 and TRBJ1-2; 12 bases line up with TRBD1. The TCR comes from a human donor who received a combined kidney and bone marrow transplant. Sequenced material: CD8+ T cells from blood, taken before the transplant. This CDR3 is CASSQDGTGGLDGYTF. The DNA for the CDR3 is TGTGCCAGCAGCCAAGATGGGACAGGGGGCCTGGATGGCTACACCTTC.